The source of this TCR beta chain is a study of blood T cell repertoires in COVID-19. About the research overall: From the United States, Italy and Spain came samples of acute and convalescent COVID-19. The cDNA or gDNA used as material had been derived from T cells, B-cell-depleted T cells, or PBMCs.

Source study methods: Reference gene primer amplification gave estimated nucleated cell counts. The table came from immunoSEQ multiplex PCR; TCRdb's copy has only in-frame clones and leaves some out. V and J calls and clone size follow that table, whereas D and trimming were derived from the DNA. The table lists roughly 77,000 clones, approximately 79% of them singletons, with less than 30% in the top ten. The CDR3 extends over 16 amino acids. Germline CDR1 and CDR2: SGHVS and FNYEAQ. The trim removed 5 bases at V and 7 bases at J, leaving 13 bases unmatched. Specimen: peripheral blood. This chain links TRBV7-6 with TRBJ1-5; 8 bases are shared with TRBD1. This TCR was sampled from a man aged 55 to 69 with active or convalescent COVID-19. In nucleotides, the CDR3 is TGTGCCAGCAGCGTCCTACAGGGGGACAAGGAACAGCCCCAGCATTTT. Protein sequence: CASSVLQGDKEQPQHF. The whole variable domain, filled in from reference TRBV7-6 and TRBJ1-5, reads GAGVSQSPRYKVTKRGQDVALRCDPISGHVSLYWYRQALGQGPEFLTYFNYEAQQDKSGLPNDRFSAERPEGSISTLTIQRTEQRDSAMYRCASSVLQGDKEQPQHFGDGTRLSIL.